A single sample gave rise to the 23 T cell receptor beta chains below, sequenced in a study of cytomegalovirus exposure and HLA in healthy donors. The PCR used 60 Vbeta and 13 Jbeta primers. Libraries were prepared by immunoSEQ multiplex PCR; TCRdb keeps only in-frame clonotypes and omits some of them. This table holds about 220,000 clones, about three quarters found once. Sequenced input: PBMCs. The receptors come from a male donor in good health and CMV-seronegative.

This chain links TRBV4-3 with TRBJ2-1, with TRBD2 matching over 7 bases. The CDR3 totals 17 residues. V lost 1 base and J lost 5; bases outside the gene matches: 11. The germline gives CDR1 LGHNA, CDR2 YSLEER. For the CDR3, the DNA is TGCGCCAGCAGCCAAGCCCACGAGCCTCTAGCGGACAATGAGCAGTTCTTC. Protein sequence: CASSQAHEPLADNEQFF.

The chain has TRBV5-1 and TRBJ1-3; D perhaps matches TRBD1 (6 bases). V lost 4 bases, J lost 0 bases, and 14 bases lay in between. The CDR3 is made up of 16 amino acids. The germline CDR1 and CDR2 sequences are SGHRS and YFSETQ. The CDR3 nucleotides are TGCGCCAGCAGCCCCTTAACAGGGACCTCTGGAAACACCATATATTTT. Residues: CASSPLTGTSGNTIYF.

This clone showed up just a few times. The chain uses TRBV9 and TRBJ1-2; perhaps TRBD1 as D (5 bases). The CDR3 extends over 11 amino acids. V was clipped by 7 bases and J by 5 bases, with 9 bases between them. Looked up from germline, CDR1 is SGDLS and CDR2 is YYNGEE. The CDR3 DNA reads TGTGCCAGCTCACGGGGGTATGGCTACACCTTC. Its translation: CASSRGYGYTF.

The rearrangement joins TRBV6-1 to TRBJ1-1; D is undetermined. The CDR3 loop spans 12 amino acids. V was cut by 2 bases and J by 3 bases, with 4 bases left in between. Germline loops: CDR1 MNHNS, CDR2 SASEGT. The CDR3 DNA sequence: TGTGCCAGCAGTGAAAGAGACACTGAAGCTTTCTTT. This translates into CASSERDTEAFF.

The rearrangement links TRBV6-5 to TRBJ2-7, with a possible D match to TRBD1 (5 bases). This CDR3 contains 14 residues. Trimming cost V 4 bases and J 2 bases, with 12 bases left between them. Germline values: CDR1 MNHEY, CDR2 SVGAGI. This chain's CDR3 is CASSFFAGPYEQYF. DNA for the CDR3: TGTGCCAGCAGTTTCTTCGCAGGGCCCTACGAGCAGTACTTC.

The V gene is TRBV5-4, the J gene TRBJ1-2; 10 nucleotides align to TRBD1. CDR3 size: 15 residues. Germline lookup yields CDR1 SGHNT and CDR2 YYREEE (reference sequence). V lost 4 bases and J lost 7; bases outside the gene matches: 10. As DNA, the CDR3 is TGTGCCAGCAGCGAGGGGACAGGGGAGTTTGGTGGCTACACCTTC. It specifies CASSEGTGEFGGYTF.

The chain uses TRBV28 and TRBJ1-5, with unresolved D. The V gene lost 5 bases and the J gene lost 2 bases, with 10 bases spanning the gap. The CDR3 loop spans 14 amino acids. CDR1 MDHEN and CDR2 SYDVKM come from the germline V gene. DNA for the CDR3: TGTGCCAGCAGTCCCGGTAGAGGCAATCAGCCCCAGCATTTT. Protein product: CASSPGRGNQPQHF.

The rearrangement uses TRBV30 and TRBJ1-1; D is possibly TRBD1 (5 bases). The CDR3 spans 15 residues. Germline CDR1 is GTSNPN and CDR2 is SVGIG (reference sequence). Between the trimmed V and J ends, which lost 3 bases and 0 bases, there was a span of 14 bases. The CDR3 DNA is TGTGCCTGGAGAAGGAAACAGGCTATGAACACTGAAGCTTTCTTT. Encoded protein: CAWRRKQAMNTEAFF.

The V gene is TRBV4-2, the J gene TRBJ2-7, with D possibly matching TRBD2 (6 bases). The germline V gene has CDR1 LGHNA and CDR2 YNFKEQ. CDR3 length: 17 amino acids. The ends were cut back, 0 bases at V and 6 bases at J, with 21 bases in the middle. Here the CDR3 reads CASSQDGTGTLDSEQYF. The CDR3 nucleotides are TGTGCCAGCAGCCAAGATGGGACCGGGACTCTTGACTCCGAGCAGTACTTC.

The chain employs TRBV2 and TRBJ2-7; 8 bases are a match to TRBD1. Germline loops: CDR1 SNHLY, CDR2 FYNNEI. The V and J ends lost 6 bases and 2 bases, in that order; junction bases with no gene match: 9. The CDR3 is made up of 15 amino acids. CDR3 loop: CASSAPGQEPYEQYF. CDR3 DNA sequence: TGTGCCAGCAGCGCCCCGGGACAGGAACCCTACGAGCAGTACTTC.

The V and J genes are TRBV7-2 and TRBJ1-1; 12 bases match TRBD1. CDR3 length equals 18 residues. The J segment lost 3 bases and the V segment lost 5 bases, leaving 13 bases of the junction unmatched. Looked up from germline, CDR1 is SGHTA and CDR2 is FQGNSA. CDR3 sequence reads: CASSPFGSGQGADTEAFF. CDR3 nucleotides: TGTGCCAGCAGCCCGTTCGGGTCGGGACAGGGGGCGGACACTGAAGCTTTCTTT.

This chain connects TRBV2 to TRBJ2-1; 16 bases agree with TRBD2. V lost 8 bases, J lost 7 bases, and 8 bases stayed unmatched. Germline assignment: CDR1 SNHLY and CDR2 FYNNEI. The CDR3 extends over 16 amino acids. The CDR3 bases are TGTGCCAGCGGGATGGGACTAGCGGGAGGGCCAAATGAGCAGTTCTTC. Translating it yields CASGMGLAGGPNEQFF.

The chain uses TRBV4-1 and TRBJ2-7; D unresolved. V gave up 3 bases and J gave up 4 bases, with 10 bases separating them. Germline CDR1 and CDR2: MGHRA and YSYEKL. This CDR3 comprises 13 residues. CDR3 sequence reads: CASSQSIEYEQYF. As DNA, the CDR3 is TGCGCCAGCAGCCAGAGTATAGAATACGAGCAGTACTTC.

CDR3 region: CASSVGRGAAIQYF. DNA of the CDR3: TGTGCCAGCAGCGTCGGGCGGGGGGCGGCCATTCAGTACTTC. This chain links TRBV7-3 with TRBJ2-4, with TRBD2 matching 8 bases. The length of the CDR3 is 14 residues. CDR1 is SGHTA, CDR2 FQGTGA, per germline. The trim removed 5 bases at V and 9 bases at J, leaving 9 bases unmatched.

The genes are TRBV28 and TRBJ1-1; no clear D. The germline V and J ends were trimmed by 3 bases and 0 bases, with 17 bases remaining between them. The germline gives CDR1 MDHEN, CDR2 SYDVKM. This CDR3 comprises 17 residues. The CDR3 DNA reads as TGTGCCAGCAGTTTCGAAACACAGTTACCTATGAACACTGAAGCTTTCTTT. Amino acids: CASSFETQLPMNTEAFF.

This clone came up a few times. The DNA for the CDR3 is TGTGCCAGCAGTGATACCGGGCGCCAGGGTGGCTACACCTTC. Translated: CASSDTGRQGGYTF. V usage is TRBV25-1 and J usage is TRBJ1-2; D possibly corresponds to TRBD1 (5 bases). In germline, CDR1 is MGHDK, CDR2 SYGVNS. Trimming removed 3 bases from V and 7 bases from J, with 15 bases in between. The CDR3 runs to 14 residues.

The count of this clone is one. The rearrangement uses TRBV5-8 and TRBJ2-7; 7 positions match TRBD2. Germline V CDR1 and CDR2: SGHTS, YDEGEE. The CDR3 loop spans 15 amino acids. The J segment lost 5 bases and the V segment lost 7 bases, leaving 15 bases of the junction unmatched. The CDR3 spells CASSLVGGRGHEQYF. The CDR3 nucleotides are TGTGCCAGCTCGCTTGTAGGCGGGAGAGGCCACGAGCAGTACTTC.

The rearrangement uses TRBV5-1 and TRBJ2-3; 9 nucleotides align to TRBD2. CDR1 and CDR2 from the germline V gene are SGHRS and YFSETQ. The trim removed 4 bases at V and 4 bases at J, leaving 13 bases unmatched. The CDR3 spans 17 residues. The CDR3: CASSPRVAGANADTQYF. Here the CDR3 DNA reads TGCGCCAGCAGCCCGAGGGTAGCGGGGGCGAATGCAGATACGCAGTATTTT.

The chain is built from TRBV6-5 and TRBJ2-5; TRBD1 matches 8 bases. This CDR3 has 14 amino acids. Germline-derived CDR1 and CDR2 are MNHEY and SVGAGI. The V segment lost 7 bases and the J segment 5 bases; nucleotides outside the gene matches: 9. CDR3 amino acids: CASNSPGGEETQYF. The CDR3, as DNA: TGTGCCAGCAATTCCCCAGGGGGCGAGGAGACCCAGTACTTC.

This chain links TRBV28 with TRBJ2-1; 8 bases map to TRBD1. The CDR3 contains 14 residues. V lost 2 bases and J lost 5; bases outside the gene matches: 2. Germline values: CDR1 MDHEN, CDR2 SYDVKM. The CDR3 protein is CASSLTGGNNEQFF. The CDR3 nucleotides read TGTGCCAGCAGTTTAACAGGGGGGAACAATGAGCAGTTCTTC.

This clone was detected only a few times. The V and J genes are TRBV6-5 and TRBJ1-1; no reliable D call. V was clipped by 2 bases and J by 1 base, with 5 bases between them. CDR1 is MNHEY and CDR2 is SVGAGI in the germline V gene. The CDR3 runs 13 residues. The CDR3 nucleotides read TGTGCCAGCAGTTACCCGGGGAACACTGAAGCTTTCTTT. Translation: CASSYPGNTEAFF.

The chain has TRBV7-6 and TRBJ1-6; D unclear. The V end lost 8 bases, the J end lost 6 bases, and 14 bases lay between the germline ends. Per germline, CDR1 SGHVS and CDR2 FNYEAQ. The CDR3 is 14 residues long. The CDR3 loop is CASALGGSNSPLHF. The CDR3 DNA is TGTGCCAGCGCCCTTGGCGGGTCTAATTCACCCCTCCACTTT.

There are a few counts of this clone. V is TRBV9 and J is TRBJ2-7; D might be TRBD1 (6 bases). The CDR3 is 15 residues long. Germline V gives CDR1 SGDLS, CDR2 YYNGEE. Trimming removed 0 bases from V and 4 bases from J, with 14 bases in between. The CDR3 spells CASSVETGSGYEQYF. In DNA, the CDR3 is TGTGCCAGCAGCGTAGAAACAGGGTCGGGATACGAGCAGTACTTC.